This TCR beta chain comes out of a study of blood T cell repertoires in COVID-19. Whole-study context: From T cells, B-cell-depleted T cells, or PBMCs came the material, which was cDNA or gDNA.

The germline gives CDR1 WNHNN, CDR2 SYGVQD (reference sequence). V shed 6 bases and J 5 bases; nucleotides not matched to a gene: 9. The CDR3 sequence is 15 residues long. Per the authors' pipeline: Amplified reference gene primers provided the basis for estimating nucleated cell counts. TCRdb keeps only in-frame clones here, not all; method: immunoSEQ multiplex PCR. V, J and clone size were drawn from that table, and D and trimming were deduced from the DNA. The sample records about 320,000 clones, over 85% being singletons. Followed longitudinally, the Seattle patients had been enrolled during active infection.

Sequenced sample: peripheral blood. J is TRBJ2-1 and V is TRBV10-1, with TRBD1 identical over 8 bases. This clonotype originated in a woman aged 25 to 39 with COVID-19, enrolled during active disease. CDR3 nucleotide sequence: TGCGCCAGCAGCGATCCGGGACAGGACCACAATGAGCAGTTCTTC. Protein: CASSDPGQDHNEQFF.